This T cell receptor (beta chain) was captured by sequencing in a study of cytomegalovirus exposure and HLA in healthy donors. The CDR3 extends over 16 amino acids. V lost 3 bases, J lost 3 bases, and 8 bases stayed unmatched. Per germline, CDR1 SGHDT and CDR2 YYEEEE. Libraries were prepared by immunoSEQ multiplex PCR; TCRdb keeps only in-frame clonotypes and omits some of them. The sample lists some 79,000 clones, around 94% occurring once. The chain carries TRBV5-6 and TRBJ1-1, with TRBD1 matching over 10 bases. The sequenced sample consisted of PBMCs. This TCR was sampled from a woman aged 18-29 years in good health and CMV-seropositive. The CDR3 sequence: CASSSGTGVTYTEAFF. CDR3 DNA: TGTGCCAGCAGCTCTGGGACAGGGGTCACGTACACTGAAGCTTTCTTT. Full variable domain (missing parts from reference TRBV5-6 and TRBJ1-1): DAGVTQSPTHLIKTRGQQVTLRCSPKSGHDTVSWYQQALGQGPQFIFQYYEEEERQRGNFPDRFSGHQFPNYSSELNVNALLLGDSALYLCASSSGTGVTYTEAFFGQGTRLTVV.